A selection of T cell receptor beta chains follows, all from one sample in a study of blood T cell repertoires in COVID-19. Method: immunoSEQ multiplex PCR; TCRdb's copy keeps in-frame clones and lacks some. This sample has roughly 200,000 clones, with 75% to 85% found just once. Material: peripheral blood. The receptors come from a woman aged 40 to 50 with COVID-19, enrolled during active disease. The CDR3 runs from the conserved cysteine through the conserved F or W. A D gene is named only where the DNA matches it firmly. Clone sizes are given selectively: once, few, many, or a class where the clone is expanded.

d_gene,v_gene,abundance,j_gene,CDR3aa,CDR3nt
TRBD1,TRBV9,-,TRBJ1-2,CASSVRTGGGYGYTF,TGTGCCAGCAGCGTGAGGACAGGGGGCGGCTATGGCTACACCTTC
TRBD1,TRBV5-1,few,TRBJ1-5,CASSLGGGPQPQHF,TGCGCCAGCAGCTTAGGAGGGGGCCCTCAGCCCCAGCATTTT
-,TRBV4-1,-,TRBJ1-2,CASSPLAQSMAMGYTF,TGCGCCAGCAGCCCTCTCGCACAGAGTATGGCAATGGGCTACACCTTC
TRBD1,TRBV19,few,TRBJ1-4,CASSAWTGEKLFF,TGTGCCAGTAGTGCGTGGACAGGGGAGAAACTGTTTTTT
TRBD2,TRBV5-4,-,TRBJ2-7,CASSFSSGRDIYEQYF,TGTGCCAGCAGCTTCAGTAGCGGGAGAGATATCTACGAGCAGTACTTC
-,TRBV6-2/TRBV6-3,-,TRBJ2-2,CASSPSYWNTGELFF,TGTGCCAGCAGTCCCTCTTATTGGAACACCGGGGAGCTGTTTTTT
-,TRBV9,once,TRBJ2-5,CASSPRPAGRETQYF,TGTGCCAGCAGCCCACGACCGGCAGGGAGGGAGACCCAGTACTTC
-,TRBV20-1,few,TRBJ1-4,CSASAGSSTNEKLFF,TGCAGTGCTAGTGCGGGGTCTTCAACTAATGAAAAACTGTTTTTT
TRBD1,TRBV5-1,-,TRBJ2-3,CASSPRQGAGDTQYF,TGCGCCAGCAGCCCTCGACAGGGGGCGGGAGATACGCAGTATTTT
-,TRBV7-9,-,TRBJ2-3,CASSLEGGPATDTQYF,TGTGCCAGCAGCTTAGAGGGGGGGCCCGCCACAGATACGCAGTATTTT
-,TRBV5-1,few,TRBJ2-7,CASSLDPGRREQYF,TGCGCCAGCAGCTTGGATCCAGGGAGGCGCGAGCAGTACTTC
-,TRBV3-1/TRBV3-2,-,TRBJ1-3,CASSQDPLAGNTIYF,TGTGCCAGCAGCCAAGATCCCCTTGCGGGAAACACCATATATTTT
TRBD1,TRBV11-1,once,TRBJ2-7,CASSLRTGRLYEQYF,TGTGCCAGCAGCTTACGGACAGGGAGACTCTACGAGCAGTACTTC
TRBD2,TRBV2,-,TRBJ2-1,CASSLAGGWNEQFF,TGTGCCAGCAGTTTAGCGGGGGGTTGGAATGAGCAGTTCTTC
TRBD2,TRBV6-6,-,TRBJ2-1,CASRDTSGRASDEQFF,TGTGCCAGCAGGGACACTAGCGGGAGGGCCTCGGATGAGCAGTTCTTC
TRBD2,TRBV5-1,-,TRBJ2-3,CASGLTAGGADTQYF,TGCGCCAGCGGCCTGACAGCGGGAGGGGCAGATACGCAGTATTTT
-,TRBV30,-,TRBJ2-1,CAWSTGGLYNEQFF,TGTGCCTGGTCGACGGGGGGCCTCTACAATGAGCAGTTCTTC
-,TRBV19,-,TRBJ1-1,CASSIFGPSTEAFF,TGTGCCAGTAGTATATTTGGTCCCAGCACTGAAGCTTTCTTT
TRBD1,TRBV20-1,-,TRBJ2-7,CSAAGGYEQYF,TGCAGTGCCGCAGGGGGCTACGAGCAGTACTTC
-,TRBV7-9,-,TRBJ2-5,CASSLEALEITAQYF,TGTGCCAGCAGCTTAGAGGCGCTAGAGATTACGGCCCAGTACTTC
TRBD2,TRBV3-1/TRBV3-2,-,TRBJ2-1,CASSQVAGGTYNEQFF,TGTGCCAGCAGCCAAGTTGCGGGAGGCACCTACAATGAGCAGTTCTTC
TRBD2,TRBV5-4,-,TRBJ2-3,CASSTSGITDTQYF,TGTGCCAGCTCGACTAGCGGGATTACAGATACGCAGTATTTT
-,TRBV6-5,-,TRBJ2-7,CASSYTAGERNEQYF,TGTGCCAGCAGTTACACAGCCGGCGAAAGGAACGAGCAGTACTTC